The TCR beta chain under discussion was sequenced for a study of vaccination and CD4 T cells after COVID-19. Study-wide context: Spike peptides, overlapping and drawn from SARS-CoV-2, HCoV-NL63, HCoV-OC43 and HCoV-229E, were used to stimulate cells. General study findings and limits: Median SARS-CoV-2-reactive clonotype numbers rose nonsignificantly, roughly 21 to 38.

This CDR3 contains 14 residues. Germline lookup yields CDR1 SGHVS and CDR2 FNYEAQ. V lost 5 bases and J lost 2; bases outside the gene matches: 4. CD4+ T cells that had been cultured provided DNA sequenced with the Oncomine TCR Beta short-read assay. Genomic DNA was isolated from cultured CD4+ T cells. MiXCR, applied by TCRdb to the PCR reads, yields one record per CDR3 protein. This sample has about 27,000 distinct CDR3 sequences; about 60% occur once, and the top ten carry less than 20%. The treatment was: approximately nine-day PBMC culture with coronavirus spike peptide pools or control peptides (ViraFEST assay). With respect to this clonotype: Its antigen is as yet unknown.

This TCR derives from a human donor who received a COVID-19 vaccine. The sample here was CD4+ T cells from blood, cultured in vitro, taken after SARS-CoV-2 vaccination. The chain carries TRBV7-6 and TRBJ2-3, with 7 bases aligning to TRBD1. This CDR3 reads CASSHRGATDTQYF. The CDR3 DNA reads as TGTGCCAGCAGCCACAGGGGAGCCACAGATACGCAGTATTTT.